Each of the 2 T cell receptor beta chains below was sequenced from the same sample in a study of cytomegalovirus exposure and HLA in healthy donors. With 60 Vbeta and 13 Jbeta primers, the PCR was carried out. TCRdb's table, derived via immunoSEQ multiplex PCR, lists solely in-frame clones and lacks some. The sample records about 140,000 clones, about two thirds being singletons. The material sequenced was PBMCs. Receptors originate from a man aged 25-40 years in good health and CMV-seropositive.

The V and J genes are TRBV9 and TRBJ1-1; tentative D call: TRBD1 (6 bases). Trimming took 4 bases from V and 2 from J, leaving 21 bases between them. Germline V gives CDR1 SGDLS, CDR2 YYNGEE. This CDR3 region has 17 residues. CDR3 in DNA: TGTGCCAGCAGCCCAACCCGTGGGGGGGCGTACAACACTGAAGCTTTCTTT. This gives the protein CASSPTRGGAYNTEAFF.

The V gene is TRBV9, the J gene TRBJ2-5, with 10 bases fitting TRBD1. The CDR3 covers 16 residues. The germline V gene has CDR1 SGDLS and CDR2 YYNGEE. With V trimmed by 0 bases and J by 5 bases, 7 bases remained unmatched. Here the CDR3 reads CASSVGQGAPRETQYF. In nucleotides, the CDR3 is TGTGCCAGCAGCGTAGGACAGGGGGCGCCTAGGGAGACCCAGTACTTC.